This T cell receptor (beta chain) was retrieved from a study of blood T cell repertoires in COVID-19. Background on the study: The United States, Italy and Spain provided the acute and convalescent COVID-19 samples. Sources were T cells, B-cell-depleted T cells, or PBMCs; the material itself was cDNA or gDNA.

The CDR3 is 16 amino acids. Germline trimming cut 8 bases from V and 5 bases from J; bases unmatched to any gene: 13. Per the germline V gene, CDR1 is SEHNR and CDR2 is FQNEAQ (reference sequence). Per the authors' pipeline: Quantification of nucleated cells was approximated via reference gene primer amplification. Here immunoSEQ multiplex PCR was the method, and the copy in TCRdb shows in-frame clones only, minus some. From that table come the V and J calls and clone size; the DNA was used to work out D and trimming. The sample lists just over 650,000 clones, about 87% occurring once. The receptor was derived from a woman in her late teens or twenties with acute or convalescent COVID-19. The rearrangement uses TRBV7-9 and TRBJ1-1; TRBD1 agrees at 11 bases. Sequencing used peripheral blood. The CDR3 nucleotides are TGTGCCAGCTTCAATCCCGGGACAGGGGGTGGGACTGAAGCTTTCTTT. Amino acids: CASFNPGTGGGTEAFF. The full variable domain, in which reference TRBV7-9 and TRBJ1-1 provide the parts outside the CDR3, is DTGVSQNPRHKITKRGQNVTFRCDPISEHNRLYWYRQTLGQGPEFLTYFQNEAQLEKSRLLSDRFSAERPKGSFSTLEIQRTEQGDSAMYLCASFNPGTGGGTEAFFGQGTRLTVV.